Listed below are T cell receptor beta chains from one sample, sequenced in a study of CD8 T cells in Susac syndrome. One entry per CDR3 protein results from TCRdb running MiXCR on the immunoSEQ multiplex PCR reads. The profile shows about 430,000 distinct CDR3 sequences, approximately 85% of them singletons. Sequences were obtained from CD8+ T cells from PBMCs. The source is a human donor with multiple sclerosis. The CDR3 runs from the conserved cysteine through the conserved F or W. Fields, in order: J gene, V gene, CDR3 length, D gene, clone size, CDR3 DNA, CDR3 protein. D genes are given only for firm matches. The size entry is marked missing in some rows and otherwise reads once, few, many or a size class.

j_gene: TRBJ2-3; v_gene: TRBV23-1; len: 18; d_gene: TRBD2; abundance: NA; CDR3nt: TGCGCCAGCAGTCATTTATCGGGACTAGCGGGAGTAGGAGATACGCAGTATTTT; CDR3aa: CASSHLSGLAGVGDTQYF
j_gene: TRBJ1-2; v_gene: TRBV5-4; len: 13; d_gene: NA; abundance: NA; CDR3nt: TGTGCCAGCAGCTTGGGTCCCGGTTATGGCTACACCTTC; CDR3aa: CASSLGPGYGYTF
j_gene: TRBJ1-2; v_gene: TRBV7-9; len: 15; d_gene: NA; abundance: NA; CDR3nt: TGTGCCAGCAGCCCCCCCAGTATAACTGACTATGGCTACACCTTC; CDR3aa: CASSPPSITDYGYTF
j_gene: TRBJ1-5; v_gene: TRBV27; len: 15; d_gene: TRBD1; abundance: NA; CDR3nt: TGTGCCAGCAGTATGACAGGGTCAATTAATCAGCCCCAGCATTTT; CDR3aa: CASSMTGSINQPQHF
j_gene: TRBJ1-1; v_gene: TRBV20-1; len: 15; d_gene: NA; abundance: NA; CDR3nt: TGCAGTGCTAAAACCGTCGGGACGGACAACACTGAAGCTTTCTTT; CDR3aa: CSAKTVGTDNTEAFF
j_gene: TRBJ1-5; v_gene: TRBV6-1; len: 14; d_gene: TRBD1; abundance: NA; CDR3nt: TGTGCCAGCAGTGAACTAACGACAGGGCAGCCCCAGCATTTT; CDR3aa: CASSELTTGQPQHF
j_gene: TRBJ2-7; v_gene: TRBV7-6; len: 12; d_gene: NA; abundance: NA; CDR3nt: TGTGCCAGCAGCTTAGTAACGGGCGAGCAGTACTTC; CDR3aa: CASSLVTGEQYF
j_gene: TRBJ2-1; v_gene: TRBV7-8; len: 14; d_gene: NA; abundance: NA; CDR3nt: TGTGCCAGCAGCTTAGGAGCGAACCAAGGGGAGCAGTTCTTC; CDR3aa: CASSLGANQGEQFF
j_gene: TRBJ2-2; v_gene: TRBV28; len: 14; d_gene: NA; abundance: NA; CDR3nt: TGTGCCAGCAGTTTCCAGACCCACACCGGGGAGCTGTTTTTT; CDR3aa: CASSFQTHTGELFF
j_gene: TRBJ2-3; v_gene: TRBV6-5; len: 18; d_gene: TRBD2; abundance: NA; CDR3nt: TGTGCCAGCAGTTACGCCCCCCTCGGGGGGAGTAGCACAGATACGCAGTATTTT; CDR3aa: CASSYAPLGGSSTDTQYF
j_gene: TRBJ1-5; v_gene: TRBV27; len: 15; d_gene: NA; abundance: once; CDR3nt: TGTGCCAGCAGTTTATCGAGTCCTTACTATCAGCCCCAGCATTTT; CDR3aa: CASSLSSPYYQPQHF
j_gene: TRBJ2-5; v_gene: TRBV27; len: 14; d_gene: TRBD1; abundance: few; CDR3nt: TGTGCCAGCAGTTTTTCAGGGGGCGGTGAGACCCAGTACTTC; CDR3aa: CASSFSGGGETQYF
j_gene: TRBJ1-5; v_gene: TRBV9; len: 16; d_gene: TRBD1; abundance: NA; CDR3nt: TGTGCCAGCAGTGAAGGGACAGGGGGATCAAATCAGCCCCAGCATTTT; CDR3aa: CASSEGTGGSNQPQHF
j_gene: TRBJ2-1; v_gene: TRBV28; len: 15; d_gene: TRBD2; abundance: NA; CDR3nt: TGTGCCAGCAGTGCAACTAGCGGGAGGGCTAGTGAGCAGTTCTTC; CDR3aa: CASSATSGRASEQFF
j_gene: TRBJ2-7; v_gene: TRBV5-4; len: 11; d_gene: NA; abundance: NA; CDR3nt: TGTGCCAGCAGTTTAATTAACGAGCAGTACTTC; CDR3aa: CASSLINEQYF
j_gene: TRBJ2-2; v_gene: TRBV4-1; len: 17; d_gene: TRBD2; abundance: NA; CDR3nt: TGCGCCAGCAGCCAAGACGACAGCGGGGGCAACACCGGGGAGCTGTTTTTT; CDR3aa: CASSQDDSGGNTGELFF
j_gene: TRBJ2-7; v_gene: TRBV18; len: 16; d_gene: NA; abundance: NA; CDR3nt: TGTGCCAGCTCACCCCGAAGCAGGGAAAGCCCCTACGAGCAGTACTTC; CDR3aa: CASSPRSRESPYEQYF
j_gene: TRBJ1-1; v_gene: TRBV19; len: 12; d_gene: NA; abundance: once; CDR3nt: TGTGCCAGTAGTATAATCAACAGCGGAGCTTTCTTT; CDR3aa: CASSIINSGAFF
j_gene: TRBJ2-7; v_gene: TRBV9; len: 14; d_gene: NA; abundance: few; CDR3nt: TGTGCCAGCACTACAGAGGGACTCGGCGGCGAGCAGTACTTC; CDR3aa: CASTTEGLGGEQYF
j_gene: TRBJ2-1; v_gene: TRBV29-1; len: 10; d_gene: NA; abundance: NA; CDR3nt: TGCAGCGTCACCCTTGGTGAGCAGTTCTTC; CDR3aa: CSVTLGEQFF
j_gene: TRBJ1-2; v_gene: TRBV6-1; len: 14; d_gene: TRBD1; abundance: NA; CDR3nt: TGTGCCAGCAGGGGACAGGGTCCGGGGCATGGCTACACCTTC; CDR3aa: CASRGQGPGHGYTF
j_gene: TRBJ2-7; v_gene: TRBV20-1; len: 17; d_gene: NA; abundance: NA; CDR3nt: TGCAGTGCTAGAGATCGTCTTCGTCAGGGGCTCATCTACGAGCAGTACTTC; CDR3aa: CSARDRLRQGLIYEQYF
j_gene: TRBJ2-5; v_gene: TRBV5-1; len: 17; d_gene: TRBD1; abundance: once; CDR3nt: TGCGCCAGCAGCCTGAGGTCCCAGGGGGCGCGCAAAAAGACCCAGTACTTC; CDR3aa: CASSLRSQGARKKTQYF
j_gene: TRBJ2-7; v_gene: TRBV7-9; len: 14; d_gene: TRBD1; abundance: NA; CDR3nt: TGTGCCAGCAGCGTTATACAGGGGGCCTACGAGCAGTACTTC; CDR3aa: CASSVIQGAYEQYF
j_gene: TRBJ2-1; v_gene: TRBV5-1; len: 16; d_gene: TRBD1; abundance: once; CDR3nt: TGCGCCAGCAGCTTTGGACAGGGTACCTCCTACAATGAGCAGTTCTTC; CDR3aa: CASSFGQGTSYNEQFF
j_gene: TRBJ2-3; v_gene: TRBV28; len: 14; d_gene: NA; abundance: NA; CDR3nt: TGTGCCAGCACCCTGGGAGGTGACACAGATACGCAGTATTTT; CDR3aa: CASTLGGDTDTQYF
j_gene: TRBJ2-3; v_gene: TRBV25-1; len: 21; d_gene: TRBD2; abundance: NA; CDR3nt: TGTGCCAGCAGTGACCACACCGGGACTAGCGGGGGGAATACGGGTGCAGATACGCAGTATTTT; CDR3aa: CASSDHTGTSGGNTGADTQYF
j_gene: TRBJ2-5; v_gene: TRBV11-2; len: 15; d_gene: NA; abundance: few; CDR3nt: TGTGCCAGCAGCTTAGACGGGGTTTTAGGAGAGACCCAGTACTTC; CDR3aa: CASSLDGVLGETQYF
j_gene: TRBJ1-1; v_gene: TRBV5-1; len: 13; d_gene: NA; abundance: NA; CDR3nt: TGCGCCAGCAGCTCCCAGGGGAGCCCTGAAGCTTTCTTT; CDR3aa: CASSSQGSPEAFF
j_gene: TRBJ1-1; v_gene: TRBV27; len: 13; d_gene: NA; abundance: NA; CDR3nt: TGTGCCAGCAGCTATTTGACAGGCACTGAAGCTTTCTTT; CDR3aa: CASSYLTGTEAFF
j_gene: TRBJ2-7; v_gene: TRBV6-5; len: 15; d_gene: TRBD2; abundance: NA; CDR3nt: TGTGCCAGCAGTTATGGGGAGGGCTCGACCTACGAGCAGTACTTC; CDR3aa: CASSYGEGSTYEQYF
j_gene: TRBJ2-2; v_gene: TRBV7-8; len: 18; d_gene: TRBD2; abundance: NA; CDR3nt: TGTGCCAGCAGCTCTTTTCGGACTAGCGGATTGAACACCGGGGAGCTGTTTTTT; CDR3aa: CASSSFRTSGLNTGELFF
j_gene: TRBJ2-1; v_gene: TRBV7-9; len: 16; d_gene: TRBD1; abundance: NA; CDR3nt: TGTGCCAGCAGCAACGGCAGACAGGGGGCAATCGATGAGCAGTTCTTC; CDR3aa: CASSNGRQGAIDEQFF
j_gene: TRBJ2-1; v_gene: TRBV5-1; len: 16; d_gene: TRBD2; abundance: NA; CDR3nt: TGCGCCAGCGCAACCGGGACTAGCGGGAGCGATAATGAGCAGTTCTTC; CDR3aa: CASATGTSGSDNEQFF
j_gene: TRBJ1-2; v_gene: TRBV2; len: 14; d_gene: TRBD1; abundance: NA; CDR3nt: TGTGCCAGCAGTGAAGGGACAGGGGTAAGGGGCTACACCTTC; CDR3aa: CASSEGTGVRGYTF
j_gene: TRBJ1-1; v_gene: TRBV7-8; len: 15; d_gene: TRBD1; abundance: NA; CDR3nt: TGTGCCAGCAGCCGATGGGGACAGGGAGACACTGAAGCTTTCTTT; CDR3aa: CASSRWGQGDTEAFF
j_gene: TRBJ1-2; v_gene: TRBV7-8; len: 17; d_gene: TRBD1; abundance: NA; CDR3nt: TGTGCCAGCAGCTCTACACCCGGGACAGGGGGCATCTATGGCTACACCTTC; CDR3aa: CASSSTPGTGGIYGYTF
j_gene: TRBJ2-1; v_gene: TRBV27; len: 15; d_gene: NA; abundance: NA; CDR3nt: TGTGCCAGCAGTCTAACCGGGACTCCCGTGAATGAGCAGTTCTTC; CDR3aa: CASSLTGTPVNEQFF
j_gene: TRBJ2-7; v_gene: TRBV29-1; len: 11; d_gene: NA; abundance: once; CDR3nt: TGCAGCGTCCTAGAACCCTACGAGCAGTACTTC; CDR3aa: CSVLEPYEQYF
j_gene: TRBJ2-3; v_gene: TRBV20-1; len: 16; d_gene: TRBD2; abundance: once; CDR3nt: TGCAGTGCTAACCAGCCGGGACTAGCAAGCACAGATACGCAGTATTTT; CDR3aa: CSANQPGLASTDTQYF
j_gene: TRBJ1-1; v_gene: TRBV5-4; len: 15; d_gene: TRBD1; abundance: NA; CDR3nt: TGTGCCAGCAGCTTAACAGGGACAGGGAACACTGAAGCTTTCTTT; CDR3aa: CASSLTGTGNTEAFF
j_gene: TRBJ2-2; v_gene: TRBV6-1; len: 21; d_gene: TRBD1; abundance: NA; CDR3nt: TGTGCCAGCACCAATCCGCTGTGGGACAGGAGGATGATAACGAACACCGGGGAGCTGTTTTTT; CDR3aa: CASTNPLWDRRMITNTGELFF
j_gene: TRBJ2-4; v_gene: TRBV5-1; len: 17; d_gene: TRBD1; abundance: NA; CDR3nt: TGCGCCAGCAGCTTGGGTGGACAGGATCTAGCAAAAAACATTCAGTACTTC; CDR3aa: CASSLGGQDLAKNIQYF
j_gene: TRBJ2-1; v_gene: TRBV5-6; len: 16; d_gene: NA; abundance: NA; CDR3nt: TGTGCCAGCAGCCCAGTAGCAGGGTTGGGCTACAATGAGCAGTTCTTC; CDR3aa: CASSPVAGLGYNEQFF
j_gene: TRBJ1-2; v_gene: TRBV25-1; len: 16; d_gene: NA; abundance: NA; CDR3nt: TGTGCCAGCAGTGTCCGGGATAAACACAATTCCCATGGCTACACCTTC; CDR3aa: CASSVRDKHNSHGYTF
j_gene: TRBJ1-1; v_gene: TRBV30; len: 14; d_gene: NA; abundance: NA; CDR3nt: TGTGCCTGGAGTCCGGGGATTAGGGGCACTGAAGCTTTCTTT; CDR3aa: CAWSPGIRGTEAFF
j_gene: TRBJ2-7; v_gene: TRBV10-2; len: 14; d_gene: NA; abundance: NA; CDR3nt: TGCGCCAGCAGTGAGTTAGCAGCCTCCTACGAGCAGTACTTC; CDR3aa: CASSELAASYEQYF
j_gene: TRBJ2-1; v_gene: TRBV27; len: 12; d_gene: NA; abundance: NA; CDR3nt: TGTGCCAGCAGTTTGGGAGCGGATGAGCAGTTCTTC; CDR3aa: CASSLGADEQFF
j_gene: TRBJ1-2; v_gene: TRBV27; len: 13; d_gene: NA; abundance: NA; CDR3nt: TGTGCCAGCAGTTTGGACTTGGGCTATGGCTACACCTTC; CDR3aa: CASSLDLGYGYTF
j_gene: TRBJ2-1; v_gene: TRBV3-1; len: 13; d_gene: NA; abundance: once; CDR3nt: TGTGCCAGCAGGGGACTCGGCACCAATGAGCAGTTCTTC; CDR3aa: CASRGLGTNEQFF
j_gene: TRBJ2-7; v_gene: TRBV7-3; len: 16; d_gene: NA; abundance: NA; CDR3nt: TGTGCCAGCACCGAAGGACCGGACGGTATAACCTACGAGCAGTACTTC; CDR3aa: CASTEGPDGITYEQYF
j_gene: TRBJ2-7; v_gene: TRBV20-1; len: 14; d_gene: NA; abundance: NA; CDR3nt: TGCAGTGCTAGAGCACTTCTTGAGGGCTACGAGCAGTACTTC; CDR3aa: CSARALLEGYEQYF
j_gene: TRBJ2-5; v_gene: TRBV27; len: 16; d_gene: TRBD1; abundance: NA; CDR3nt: TGTGCCAGCAGTCCCGATATGGACAGGGCGTTAGAGACCCAGTACTTC; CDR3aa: CASSPDMDRALETQYF
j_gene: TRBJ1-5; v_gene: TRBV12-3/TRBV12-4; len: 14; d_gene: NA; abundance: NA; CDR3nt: TGTGCCAGCAGAATCGGGGGGGGCAATCAGCCCCAGCATTTT; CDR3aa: CASRIGGGNQPQHF
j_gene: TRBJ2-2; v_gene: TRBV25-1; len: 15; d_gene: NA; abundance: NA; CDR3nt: TGTGCCAGCAGTGATACCCCAGGGGGGACCGGGGAGCTGTTTTTT; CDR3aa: CASSDTPGGTGELFF
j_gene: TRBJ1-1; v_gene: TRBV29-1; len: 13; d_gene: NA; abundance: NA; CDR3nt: TGCAGCGTTGGGGAGGGGCTTAACACTGAAGCTTTCTTT; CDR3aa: CSVGEGLNTEAFF
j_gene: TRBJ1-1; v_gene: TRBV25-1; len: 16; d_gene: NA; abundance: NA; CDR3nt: TGTGCCAGCAGTGAATATTCTACACGCGAGGTGGCTGAAGCTTTCTTT; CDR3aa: CASSEYSTREVAEAFF